This is a list of T cell receptor beta chains from one sample in a study of shared clonotypes between healthy human individuals. This table comes from immunoSEQ multiplex PCR, and its TCRdb copy is limited to in-frame clones, with some not included. This sample carries about 2.5 million clones, about nine tenths of them seen once, and the ten largest clones take roughly 0.34%. The sequencing sample was made of naive CD4+ T cells from PBMCs. Every receptor here comes from a man aged 18 to 30 in good health. Some clones in this sample may be carry-over from other donors' samples. Each CDR3 is given with its conserved first and last residue.

CDR3aa	v_gene	j_gene
CASSATGVVGGYTF	TRBV2	TRBJ1-2
CASSLGQGSPETQYF	TRBV5-1	TRBJ2-5
CASSRDSNQPQHF	TRBV27	TRBJ1-5
CASSGGDAGNQPQHF	TRBV19	TRBJ1-5
CASKEGGASEWDGYTF	TRBV19	TRBJ1-2
CAISVRPGDQETQYF	TRBV10-3	TRBJ2-5
CASSPQGSGKGADTQYF	TRBV18	TRBJ2-3
CASNVGGASWFF	TRBV5-1	TRBJ2-1
CARTPARVLISYNEQFF	TRBV5-3	TRBJ2-1
CASSLRRTLSYEQYF	TRBV5-6	TRBJ2-7
CASSLTSSSYNEQFF	TRBV6-5	TRBJ2-1
CASSLVGTALNYGYTF	TRBV28	TRBJ1-2
CASSFWQRHETQYF	TRBV5-6	TRBJ2-5
CASSPTALLYNEQFF	TRBV5-4	TRBJ2-1
CASRSTVGELFF	TRBV6-1	TRBJ2-2
CASSLGGALNTEAFF	TRBV7-2	TRBJ1-1
CASSQTSGTGPDTQYF	TRBV5-1	TRBJ2-3
CAWSGQGISNQPQHF	TRBV30	TRBJ1-5
CASSPIGRGGQETQYF	TRBV27	TRBJ2-5
CASRQGGNQPQHF	TRBV10-2	TRBJ1-5
CASSLEGTGELFF	TRBV5-1	TRBJ2-2
CASSLVRGLYEQYF	TRBV11-2	TRBJ2-7
CASSGSSGSPNEQFF	TRBV2	TRBJ2-1
CSVEGANQETQYF	TRBV29-1	TRBJ2-5